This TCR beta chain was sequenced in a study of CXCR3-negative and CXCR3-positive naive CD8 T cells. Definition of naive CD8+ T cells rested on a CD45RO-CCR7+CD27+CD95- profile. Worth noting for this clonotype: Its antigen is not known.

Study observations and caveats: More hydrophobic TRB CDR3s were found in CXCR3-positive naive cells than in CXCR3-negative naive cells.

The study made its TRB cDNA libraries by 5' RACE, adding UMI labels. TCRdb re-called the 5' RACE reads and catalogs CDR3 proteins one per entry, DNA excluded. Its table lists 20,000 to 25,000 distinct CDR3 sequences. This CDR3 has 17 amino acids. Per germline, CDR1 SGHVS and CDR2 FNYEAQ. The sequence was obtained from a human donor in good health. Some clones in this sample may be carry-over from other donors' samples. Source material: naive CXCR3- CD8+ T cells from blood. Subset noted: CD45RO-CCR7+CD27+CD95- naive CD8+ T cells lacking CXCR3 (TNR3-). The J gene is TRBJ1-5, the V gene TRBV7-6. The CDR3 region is CASSARPSEYSNQPQHF.